Reported below is one T cell receptor beta chain. This clonotype turned up a few times. Its binding antigen is unknown. Base quality data are lacking; no much larger clone is found one base away. Library creation used 5' RACE. Reads for this sample came from an Illumina HiSeq 2000. Template switching introduced a universal primer binding site; the final cDNA contained a unique molecular identifier, enabling accurate counting of TCR cDNA molecules. First-strand cDNA for TCR alpha and beta chains was synthesized from specific primers in the conserved constant-segment region. To control for contamination, every cDNA library was double barcoded, receiving both a SMART-Mk sample barcode and Illumina barcodes. TruSeq adapter sequences, together with Illumina sample barcodes, were added in two successive PCR steps. Sequencing of the TCR alpha and beta cDNA libraries was done on the Illumina HiSeq platform using custom primers. Concerning the study's data processing: MiGEC processed the raw reads to extract unique molecular identifiers, while MiXCR was used to determine the CDR3 positions. For each individual, recombination models were inferred using an EM algorithm with the repgenHMM and IGoR tools. The analysis of shared clonotypes was done with the tcR package in R, with sharing normalized by the product of cloneset sizes. Out-of-frame nonproductive sequences were analyzed to study raw recombination free of thymic and clonal selection effects. TCRdb itself trimmed the public reads at Q25 with fastp, ran MiXCR and retained productive beta chains. Every entry covers one CDR3 protein and lists the most common genes and DNA from its rows. TCRdb assigned the V and J calls; the authors' analysis was not used. The sample table shows about 500,000 distinct CDR3 sequences, and more than 13% are seen once. The ten largest account for approximately 1% of the sample.

All donors were healthy Caucasians. Three pairs of female monozygotic twins, all aged roughly 18 to 29 years, were included in the twin cohort. Positive isolation kits from Invitrogen were used to isolate CD4+ and CD8+ T cell populations. These data originate in a study of identical twins (dated by TCRdb to about 2016). Background on the whole study: The study deep-sequenced TCR alpha and beta repertoires from monozygotic twins, unrelated adults of various ages and cord blood to test whether fetal clonotypes persist. Replicate twin experiments were performed at different times using different library preparation protocols to rule out contamination. Overall study results and their limits: Compared with coincidental sharing between unrelated individuals, out-of-frame TCR alpha sequences shared between twins had an excess of sequences with low generation probability. Because the same donors could not be followed over many years, the conclusions depended on cross-sectional statistical analysis. In monozygotic twins, out-of-frame TCR alpha sharing was systematically underestimated by recombination models, although the models agreed with sharing between unrelated individuals. Abundant cord blood beta clonotypes carried fewer insertions; young adult naive repertoires showed a weaker similar trend, while memory repertoires showed none. A weaker excess of twin sharing was found in beta out-of-frame sequences because the signal-to-noise ratio was lowered by fewer shared sequences. Zero-insertion analyses could be partly confounded by invariant T cells such as MAIT and iNKT, although diverse VJ usage argued against such confounding for most clonotypes.

The sample also formed part of further work on yellow fever vaccine responses in identical twins. Taken from the second paper: According to the authors, in identical twins the way T cells responded to vaccination appeared partly convergent and partly personalized. In identical twins, the study followed T cell clones that responded to the vaccine with precision.

The clonotype was recovered from a woman younger than 30 in good health. The sample was CD4+ T cells sorted from blood.

This receptor carries the CDR3 CSCERASYNEQFF. In nucleotide form, the sequence is TGCAGCTGTGAGAGGGCTTCCTACAATGAGCAGTTCTTC. The rearranged segments are TRBV20-1 and TRBJ2-1, with a tentative D gene TRBD2 over 5 matching bases. CDR3 length: 13 amino acids, cysteine to phenylalanine. The retained sequence is limited to the CDR3, 39 bases, with the frame set at the first base. Sequences DFQATT (CDR1) and SNEGSKA (CDR2) are obtained from the germline V gene (reference sequence).